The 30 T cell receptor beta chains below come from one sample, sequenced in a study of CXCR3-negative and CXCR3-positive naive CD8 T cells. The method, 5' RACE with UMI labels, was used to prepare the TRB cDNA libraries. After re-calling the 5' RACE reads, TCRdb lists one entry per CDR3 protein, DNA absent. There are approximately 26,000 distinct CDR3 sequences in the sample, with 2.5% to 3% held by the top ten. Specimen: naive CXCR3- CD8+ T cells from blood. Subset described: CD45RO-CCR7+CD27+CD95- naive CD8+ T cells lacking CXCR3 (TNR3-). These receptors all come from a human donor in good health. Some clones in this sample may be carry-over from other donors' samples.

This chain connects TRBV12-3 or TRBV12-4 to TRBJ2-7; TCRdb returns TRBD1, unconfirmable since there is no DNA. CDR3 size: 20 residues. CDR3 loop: CASSLRAGAVALTGTYEQYF.

The CDR3 reads CASSFTAGAGANVLTF. J is TRBJ2-6 and V is TRBV7-9; TCRdb's D call, TRBD1, is unchecked because there is no DNA. This CDR3 spans 16 amino acids. Germline CDR1 and CDR2: SEHNR and FQNEAQ (reference sequence).

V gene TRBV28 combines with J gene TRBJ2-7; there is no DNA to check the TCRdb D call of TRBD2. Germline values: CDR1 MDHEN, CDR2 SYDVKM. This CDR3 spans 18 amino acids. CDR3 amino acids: CASSLFFGGSGNSYEQYF.

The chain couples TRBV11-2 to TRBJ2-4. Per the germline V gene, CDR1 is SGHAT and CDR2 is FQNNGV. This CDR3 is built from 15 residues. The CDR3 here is CASSFRQLAKNIQYF.

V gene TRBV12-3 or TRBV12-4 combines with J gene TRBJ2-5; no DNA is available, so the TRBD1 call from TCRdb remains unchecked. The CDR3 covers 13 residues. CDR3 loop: CASSFPGDETQYF.

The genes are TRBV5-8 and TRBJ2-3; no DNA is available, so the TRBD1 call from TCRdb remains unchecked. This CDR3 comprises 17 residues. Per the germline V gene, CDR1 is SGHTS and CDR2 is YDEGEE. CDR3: CASCRLRTGKSTDTQYF.

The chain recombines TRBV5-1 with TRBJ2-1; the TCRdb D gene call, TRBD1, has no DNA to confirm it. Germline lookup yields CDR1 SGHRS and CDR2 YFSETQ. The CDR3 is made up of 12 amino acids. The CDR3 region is CASSIRVDEQFF.

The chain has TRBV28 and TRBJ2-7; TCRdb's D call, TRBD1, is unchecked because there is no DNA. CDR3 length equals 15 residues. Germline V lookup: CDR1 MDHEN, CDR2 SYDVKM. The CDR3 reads CASSLLGTGGYEQYF.

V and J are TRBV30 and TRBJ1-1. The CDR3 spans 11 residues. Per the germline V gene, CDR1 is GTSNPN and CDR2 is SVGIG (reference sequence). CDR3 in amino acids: CAWGDQEIAFF.

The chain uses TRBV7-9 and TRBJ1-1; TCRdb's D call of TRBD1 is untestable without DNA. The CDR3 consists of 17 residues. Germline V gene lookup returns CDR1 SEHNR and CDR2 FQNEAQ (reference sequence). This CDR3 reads CASSLSLTGTVNTEAFF.

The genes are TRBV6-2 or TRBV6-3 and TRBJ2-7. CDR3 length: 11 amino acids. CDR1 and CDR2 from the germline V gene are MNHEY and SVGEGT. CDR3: CASRQSYEQYF.

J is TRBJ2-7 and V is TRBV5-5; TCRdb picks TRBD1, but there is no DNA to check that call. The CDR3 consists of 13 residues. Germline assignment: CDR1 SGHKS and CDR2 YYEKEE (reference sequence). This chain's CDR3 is CASSFVRGYEQYF.

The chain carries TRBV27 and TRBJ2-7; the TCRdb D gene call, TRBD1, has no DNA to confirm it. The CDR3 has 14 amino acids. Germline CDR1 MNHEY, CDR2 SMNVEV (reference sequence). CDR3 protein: CASSLRAGGYEQYF.

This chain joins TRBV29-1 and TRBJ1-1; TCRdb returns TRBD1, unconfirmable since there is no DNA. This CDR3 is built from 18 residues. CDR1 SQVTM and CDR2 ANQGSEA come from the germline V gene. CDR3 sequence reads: CSVEEPGQGGSGNTEAFF.

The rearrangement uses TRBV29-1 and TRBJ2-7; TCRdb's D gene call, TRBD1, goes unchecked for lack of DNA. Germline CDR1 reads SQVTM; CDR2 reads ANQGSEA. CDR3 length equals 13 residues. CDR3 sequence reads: CSATGQPSYEQYF.

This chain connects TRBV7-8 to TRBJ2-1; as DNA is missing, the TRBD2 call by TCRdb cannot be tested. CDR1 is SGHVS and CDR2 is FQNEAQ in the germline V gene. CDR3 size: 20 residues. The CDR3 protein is CASSLWGRLAGGQEQWEQFF. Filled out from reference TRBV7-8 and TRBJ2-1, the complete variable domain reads GAGVSQSPRYKVAKRGQDVALRCDPISGHVSLFWYQQALGQGPEFLTYFQNEAQLDKSGLPSDRFFAERPEGSVSTLKIQRTQQEDSAVYLCASSLWGRLAGGQEQWEQFFGPGTRLTVL.

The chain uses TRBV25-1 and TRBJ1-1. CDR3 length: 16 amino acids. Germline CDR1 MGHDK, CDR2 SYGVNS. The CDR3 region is CASSEYPVDTNTEAFF.

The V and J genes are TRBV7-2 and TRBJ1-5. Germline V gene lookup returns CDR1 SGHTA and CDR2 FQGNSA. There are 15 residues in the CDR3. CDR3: CASSLAWYSNQPQHF.

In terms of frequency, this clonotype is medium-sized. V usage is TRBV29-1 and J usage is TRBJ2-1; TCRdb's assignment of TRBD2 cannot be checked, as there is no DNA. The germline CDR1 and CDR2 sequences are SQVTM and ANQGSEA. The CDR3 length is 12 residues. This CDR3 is CSAGGGYNEQFF.

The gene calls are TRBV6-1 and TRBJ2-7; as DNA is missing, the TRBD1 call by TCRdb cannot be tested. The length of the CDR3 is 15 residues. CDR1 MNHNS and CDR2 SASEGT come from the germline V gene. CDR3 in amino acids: CASSESGTGGYEQYF.

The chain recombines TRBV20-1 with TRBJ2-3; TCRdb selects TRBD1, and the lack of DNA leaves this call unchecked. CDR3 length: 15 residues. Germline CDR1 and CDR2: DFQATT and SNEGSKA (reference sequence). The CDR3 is CSARDGTGSADTQYF.

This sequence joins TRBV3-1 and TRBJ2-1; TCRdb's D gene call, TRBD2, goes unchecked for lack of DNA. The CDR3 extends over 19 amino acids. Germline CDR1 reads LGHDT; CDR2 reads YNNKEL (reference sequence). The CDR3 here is CASSQDGLADRSSYNEQFF.

The CDR3 is CASGFQGGEQYF. This rearrangement joins TRBV5-1 to TRBJ2-7; as DNA is missing, the TRBD2 call by TCRdb cannot be tested. Germline V gene sequence: CDR1 SGHRS, CDR2 YFSETQ. There are 12 residues in the CDR3. The entire variable domain, with the rest obtained from reference TRBV5-1 and TRBJ2-7, is as follows: KAGVTQTPRYLIKTRGQQVTLSCSPISGHRSVSWYQQTPGQGLQFLFEYFSETQRNKGNFPGRFSGRQFSNSRSEMNVSTLELGDSALYLCASGFQGGEQYFGPGTRLTVT.

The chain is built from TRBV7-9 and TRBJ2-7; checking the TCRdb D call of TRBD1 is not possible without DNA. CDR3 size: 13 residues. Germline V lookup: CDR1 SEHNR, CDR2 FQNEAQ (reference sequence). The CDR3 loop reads CASSPKVGQEQYF.

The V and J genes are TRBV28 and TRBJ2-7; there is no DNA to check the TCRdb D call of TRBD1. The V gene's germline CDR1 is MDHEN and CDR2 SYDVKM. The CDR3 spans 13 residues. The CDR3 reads CASSLPWAYEQYF.

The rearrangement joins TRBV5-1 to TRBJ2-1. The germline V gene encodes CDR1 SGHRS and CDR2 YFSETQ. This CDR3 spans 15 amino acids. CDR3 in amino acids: CASSFFQDRYNEQFF.

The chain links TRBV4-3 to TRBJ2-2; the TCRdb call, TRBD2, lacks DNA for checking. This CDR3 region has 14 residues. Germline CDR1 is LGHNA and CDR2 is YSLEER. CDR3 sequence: CASSLGGGAGELFF.

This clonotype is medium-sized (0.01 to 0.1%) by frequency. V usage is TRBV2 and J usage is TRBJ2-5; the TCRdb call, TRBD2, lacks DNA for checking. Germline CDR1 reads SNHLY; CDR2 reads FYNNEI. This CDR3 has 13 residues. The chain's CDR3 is CALSGQTQETQYF.

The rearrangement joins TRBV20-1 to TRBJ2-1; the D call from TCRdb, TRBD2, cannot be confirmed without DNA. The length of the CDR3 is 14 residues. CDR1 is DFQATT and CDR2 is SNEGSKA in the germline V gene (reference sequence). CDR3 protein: CSAPLAGEGNEQFF.

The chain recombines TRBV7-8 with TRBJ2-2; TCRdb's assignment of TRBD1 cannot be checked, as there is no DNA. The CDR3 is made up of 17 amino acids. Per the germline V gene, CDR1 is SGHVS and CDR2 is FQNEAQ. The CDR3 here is CASSLAQRDRGPGELFF.